The text below deals with one TCR beta chain. As yet, its antigen is unknown. This specimen comes from a study of T cell clonotyping in hematopoietic cell transplantation. Study-level findings and limits: Without cell sorting, CD4 versus CD8 contributions remain unresolved. Broader posttransplant TCR repertoire diversity was predicted by graft donor and pretransplant recipient Inverse Simpson Index values. Pathologically expanded recipient clonotypes increased progressively from day 30 to day 180 as diversity fell. Few recipient clonotypes overlapped donors; over 97% were de novo at given depth.

Germline CDR1 reads LNHDA; CDR2 reads SQIVND (reference sequence). The CDR3 runs 13 residues. Trimming left V 3 bases short and J 2 bases short, with 7 bases between. Only in-frame clones appear in the TCRdb table, and some are missing; sequencing was by immunoSEQ multiplex PCR. Of 65,000 to 75,000 clones listed, roughly 93% are singletons. Sequencing used peripheral blood mononuclear cells. This chain uses TRBV19 with TRBJ1-1, with D unresolved. This clonotype was obtained from a man aged 45-60 years in good health. Some clones in this sample may be carry-over from other donors' samples. Here the CDR3 reads CASSMARNTEAFF. The CDR3 bases are TGTGCCAGTAGTATGGCAAGAAACACTGAAGCTTTCTTT.